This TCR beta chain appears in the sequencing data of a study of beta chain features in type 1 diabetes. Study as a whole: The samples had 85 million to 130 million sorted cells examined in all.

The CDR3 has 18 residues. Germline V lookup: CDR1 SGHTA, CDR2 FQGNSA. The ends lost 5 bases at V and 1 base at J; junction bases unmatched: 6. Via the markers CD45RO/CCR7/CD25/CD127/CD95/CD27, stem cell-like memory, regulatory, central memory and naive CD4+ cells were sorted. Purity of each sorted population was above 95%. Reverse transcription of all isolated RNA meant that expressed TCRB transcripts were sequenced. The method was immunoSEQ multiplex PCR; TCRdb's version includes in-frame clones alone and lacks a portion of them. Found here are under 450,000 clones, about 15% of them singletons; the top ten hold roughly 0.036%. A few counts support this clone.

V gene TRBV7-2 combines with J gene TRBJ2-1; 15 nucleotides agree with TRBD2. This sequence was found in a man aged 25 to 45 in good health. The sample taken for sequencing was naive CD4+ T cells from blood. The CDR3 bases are TGTGCCAGCAGCGTAGGACTAGCGGGAGGGGCGTCCTACAATGAGCAGTTCTTC. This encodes CASSVGLAGGASYNEQFF. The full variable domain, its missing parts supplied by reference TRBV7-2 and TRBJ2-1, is GAGVSQSPSNKVTEKGKDVELRCDPISGHTALYWYRQSLGQGLEFLIYFQGNSAPDKSGLPSDRFSAERTGGSVSTLTIQRTQQEDSAVYLCASSVGLAGGASYNEQFFGPGTRLTVL.